This TCR beta chain came from a study of a mutant IDH1 vaccine in newly diagnosed glioma. Study-level background: Treated patients had a mean age of 40.4 years and a 62.5% male, 37.5% female split. Former treatment meant radiotherapy, temozolomide, or both; the majority had gotten both.

Libraries were prepared by immunoSEQ multiplex PCR; TCRdb keeps only in-frame clonotypes and omits some of them. The data contain about 35,000 clones, over 60% of them singletons. Trimming cost V 0 bases and J 5 bases, with 14 bases left between them. Looked up from germline, CDR1 is LNHNV and CDR2 is YYDKDF (reference sequence). The CDR3 is 16 amino acids. As for time point: baseline, week 1 (first vaccination visit). Stated treatment: pre-vaccination baseline after standard-of-care therapy. New WHO grade 3 or 4 IDH1-mutant, ATRX-lost astrocytomas were present in all donors. The V gene is TRBV15, the J gene TRBJ2-1; tentative D call: TRBD1 (5 bases). The source material was peripheral blood mononuclear cells (PBMCs), sampled from a glioma patient treated with radiotherapy, temozolomide or both. The origin of this receptor is a man aged 50 or older with glioma. Some clones in this sample may be carry-over from other donors' samples. DNA for the CDR3: TGTGCCACCAGCAGAGACGCGACAGAGATCCACAATGAGCAGTTCTTC. Protein sequence: CATSRDATEIHNEQFF. Full variable domain (rest looked up from reference TRBV15 and TRBJ2-1): DAMVIQNPRYQVTQFGKPVTLSCSQTLNHNVMYWYQQKSSQAPKLLFHYYDKDFNNEADTPDNFQSRRPNTSFCFLDIRSPGLGDTAMYLCATSRDATEIHNEQFFGPGTRLTVL.